These 5 T cell receptor beta chains were sequenced from one sample in a study of OX40 agonist ivuxolimab in advanced cancers. Data came from immunoSEQ multiplex PCR; TCRdb stores just in-frame clones and leaves some out. The sample lists nearly 110,000 clones; approximately 90% were seen once. Sequencing used CD4+ or CD8+ T cells sorted from blood, obtained in a trial of the OX40 agonist ivuxolimab. Receptors originate from an adult with an advanced solid tumor such as melanoma, head and neck, liver or kidney cancer.

V usage is TRBV6-5 and J usage is TRBJ1-3; D is unresolved. The ends were cut back, 0 bases at V and 4 bases at J, with 10 bases in the middle. CDR1 is MNHEY, CDR2 SVGAGI, per germline. The CDR3 contains 15 residues. The DNA for the CDR3 is TGTGCCAGCAGTTACTCGCCCGCTTACGGAAACACCATATATTTT. Its translation: CASSYSPAYGNTIYF.

The V and J genes are TRBV11-3 and TRBJ2-3; no firm D call. V was cut by 3 bases and J by 7 bases, with 11 bases left in between. The CDR3 length is 13 residues. CDR1 is SGHNT and CDR2 is YENEEA in the germline V gene. The CDR3 nucleotides are TGTGCCAGCAGCTTTCTAGGTGCGAATACGCAGTATTTT. Amino acids: CASSFLGANTQYF.

The chain joins TRBV7-9 to TRBJ2-5; TRBD2 might be the D (5 bases). The DNA end is more similar to TRBJ2-7, so the J call may be wrong. Germline lookup yields CDR1 SEHNR and CDR2 FQNEAQ (reference sequence). There are 14 residues in the CDR3. For the CDR3, the DNA is TGTGCCAGCAGCTTACCCGGGGTCCCCTACGAGCAGTACTTC. It yields the protein CASSLPGVPYEQYF.

CDR3 sequence (DNA): TGTGCCAGCAGCTTTGGTAGGGGCCGCGTGAACACTGAAGCTTTCTTT. It is translated as CASSFGRGRVNTEAFF. The chain links TRBV5-8 to TRBJ1-1, with TRBD1 as a possible D gene (5 bases). This CDR3 is 16 amino acids long. The germline V and J ends were trimmed by 2 bases and 0 bases, with 14 bases remaining between them. Germline CDR1 reads SGHTS; CDR2 reads YDEGEE.

The J gene is TRBJ2-3, the V gene TRBV18, with TRBD1 as a possible D gene (5 bases). In germline, CDR1 is KGHSH, CDR2 LQKENI. The CDR3 is 16 residues long. Trimming left V 0 bases short and J 6 bases short, with 16 bases between. The CDR3 DNA reads as TGTGCCAGCTCACCACCGCAGGGTAGGGTGTATGATACGCAGTATTTT. Translated: CASSPPQGRVYDTQYF.